The 24 T cell receptor beta chains given below trace back to one sample, sequenced in a study of molecular identifiers for immune sequencing clone quantification. TCRdb re-called the PCR reads through MiXCR, storing one row per CDR3 protein. The sample holds 100,000 or so distinct CDR3 sequences, roughly a third seen once. What was sequenced was naive CD8+ T cells from blood, with Jurkat cell RNA spiked in. As for subset: FACS-sorted CD8+CD4-CCR7+CD45RA+ naive T cells. The receptors come from a human donor in good health. Some libraries in this study had Jurkat cell RNA spiked in.

The genes are TRBV9 and TRBJ2-7; D is unclear. Germline CDR1 is SGDLS and CDR2 is YYNGEE. The CDR3 totals 10 residues. V lost 5 bases and J lost 5, with 5 bases in between. The chain's CDR3 is CASRGNEQYF. CDR3 bases: TGTGCCAGCAGAGGGAACGAGCAGTACTTC.

This chain uses TRBV28 with TRBJ2-5; weak D call: TRBD1 (5 bases). Germline V gene data show CDR1 as MDHEN and CDR2 as SYDVKM. Between the trimmed V and J ends, which lost 8 bases and 5 bases, there was a span of 18 bases. The CDR3 has 14 amino acids. The CDR3: CASGQQLGFETQYF. Written as DNA, the CDR3 is TGTGCCAGCGGACAACAGTTAGGGTTTGAGACCCAGTACTTC.

Comments on this clonotype: A much larger clone sits a single nucleotide away, making a read error possible. V is TRBV9 and J is TRBJ2-3; the match to TRBD2 covers 12 bases. The CDR3 loop spans 19 amino acids. Per the germline V gene, CDR1 is SGDLS and CDR2 is YYNGEE. The J segment lost 5 bases and the V segment lost 4 bases, leaving 17 bases of the junction unmatched. CDR3 in amino acids: CASSPPHRLAGAQVDTQYF. Here the CDR3 DNA reads TGTGCCAGCAGCCCCCCCCACCGACTAGCGGGAGCCCAGGTAGATACGCAGTATTTT.

At least ten counts were recorded for this clonotype. J is TRBJ2-2 and V is TRBV7-9; D is unclear. CDR1 and CDR2 (germline): SEHNR, FQNEAQ (reference sequence). V lost 3 bases to trimming and J lost 6 bases, with 5 bases between them. This CDR3 has 12 residues. CDR3 sequence reads: CASSFSSGELFF. CDR3 sequence (DNA): TGTGCCAGCAGCTTCAGTTCCGGGGAGCTGTTTTTT. Complete variable domain (other parts from reference TRBV7-9 and TRBJ2-2): DTGVSQNPRHKITKRGQNVTFRCDPISEHNRLYWYRQTLGQGPEFLTYFQNEAQLEKSRLLSDRFSAERPKGSFSTLEIQRTEQGDSAMYLCASSFSSGELFFGEGSRLTVL.

This clonotype occurred once. A read error may be the cause here, since a much bigger clone is one base away. Lacking the conserved final phenylalanine or tryptophan, this CDR3 likely reflects a read error. The chain carries TRBV9 and TRBJ2-3; 11 bases match TRBD2. V dropped 3 bases and J dropped 4; count of bases not matched to a gene: 4. The CDR3 loop spans 15 amino acids. The germline V gene encodes CDR1 SGDLS and CDR2 YYNGEE. This CDR3 is CASSGLAGPPDTQYL. The CDR3 DNA is TGTGCCAGCAGCGGACTAGCGGGACCTCCAGATACGCAGTATCTT.

The J gene is TRBJ1-5, the V gene TRBV5-4, with TRBD1 as a possible D gene (5 bases). This CDR3 contains 16 residues. Germline CDR1 and CDR2: SGHNT and YYREEE (reference sequence). V shed 6 bases and J shed 3 bases, with 19 bases lying between them. The CDR3 loop is CASTRCGARDNQPQHF. CDR3 DNA: TGTGCCAGCACCAGATGCGGGGCACGGGACAATCAGCCCCAGCATTTT.

The J gene is TRBJ2-5, the V gene TRBV13; D is unresolved. Trimming stripped 5 bases from V and 1 base from J, with 5 bases between. CDR1 and CDR2 (germline): PRHDT, FYEKMQ (reference sequence). This CDR3 region has 12 residues. For the CDR3, the DNA is TGTGCCAGCAGCCCACCCCAAGAGACCCAGTACTTC. Its translation: CASSPPQETQYF.

This clonotype was found a few times. This rearrangement joins TRBV28 to TRBJ1-2, with 7 bases that match TRBD1. CDR1 is MDHEN, CDR2 SYDVKM, per germline. The CDR3 sequence is 15 residues long. Trimming took 4 bases from V and 8 from J; bases not matched to a gene: 13. The CDR3 sequence: CASSSTPGQRPGYTF. DNA for the CDR3: TGTGCCAGCAGTTCGACTCCGGGACAGAGACCCGGCTACACCTTC.

This clonotype was counted ten times or more. The chain combines TRBV6-5 with TRBJ2-3, with D possibly TRBD1 on 6 matching bases. The CDR3 covers 13 residues. CDR1 and CDR2 from the germline V gene are MNHEY and SVGAGI. V dropped 6 bases and J dropped 4 bases, with 11 bases sitting between them. The chain's CDR3 is CASSPTGSDTQYF. The CDR3 DNA reads as TGTGCCAGCAGCCCCACAGGGTCAGATACGCAGTATTTT.

The chain is built from TRBV5-5 and TRBJ2-7; a weak D match, TRBD2 (6 bases). Trimming pared 3 bases from V and 7 bases from J, leaving 17 bases between. There are 14 residues in the CDR3. Germline CDR1 SGHKS, CDR2 YYEKEE (reference sequence). Written as DNA, the CDR3 is TGTGCCAGCAGCTGGGGGTTCGGGAGCGAGGAGCAGTACTTC. Protein product: CASSWGFGSEEQYF.

A few counts support this clonotype. At one of its ends the junction is not consistent with the germline gene, which may arise from a read error. The V gene is TRBV27, the J gene TRBJ2-7, with a tentative D call TRBD2 (6 bases). In germline, CDR1 is MNHEY, CDR2 SMNVEV (reference sequence). There are 15 residues in the CDR3. CDR3 in DNA: TGTGCCAGCAGTATATCGGGAGTCCCTTACTACGAGCAGTACTTC. It is translated as CASSISGVPYYEQYF.

The V and J genes are TRBV20-1 and TRBJ1-1; 7 bases match TRBD1. Per germline, CDR1 DFQATT and CDR2 SNEGSKA (reference sequence). The junction had 6 bases not matched to a gene; V was cut back by 5 bases and J by 0 bases. CDR3 size: 14 residues. The CDR3 here is CSAEGTVMNTEAFF. In nucleotides, the CDR3 is TGCAGTGCTGAGGGGACAGTCATGAACACTGAAGCTTTCTTT.

Note on this clonotype: As the CDR3 is not closed by the conserved phenylalanine or tryptophan, this likely results from a read error. The chain employs TRBV19 and TRBJ1-1; the D is unclear. The ends were cut back, 3 bases at V and 8 bases at J, with 10 bases in the middle. In germline, CDR1 is LNHDA, CDR2 SQIVND (reference sequence). The CDR3 loop spans 12 amino acids. CDR3 protein: CASSISIREAFL. The CDR3 DNA follows: TGTGCCAGTAGTATTTCTATTCGAGAAGCTTTCCTT.

The chain uses TRBV20-1 and TRBJ2-7, with 8 bases identical to TRBD2. This CDR3 spans 15 amino acids. The germline gives CDR1 DFQATT, CDR2 SNEGSKA (reference sequence). Germline trimming cut 6 bases from V and 4 bases from J; bases unmatched to any gene: 14. The CDR3 DNA is TGCAGTGCGGGAGGTCTAGCGGGTTCCCCATACGAGCAGTACTTC. This encodes CSAGGLAGSPYEQYF.

This clonotype occurred once. V gene TRBV28 combines with J gene TRBJ2-3; 7 bases are shared with TRBD1. Germline V gene sequence: CDR1 MDHEN, CDR2 SYDVKM. Trimming cost V 5 bases and J 0 bases; bases outside gene matches: 14. The CDR3 loop spans 18 amino acids. CDR3 residues: CASSIAWDSRSSTDTQYF. The CDR3 bases are TGTGCCAGCAGTATAGCTTGGGACAGCAGATCTAGCACAGATACGCAGTATTTT.

This clonotype was observed a handful of times. J is TRBJ2-7 and V is TRBV27, with TRBD1 matching 9 bases. V lost 2 bases to trimming and J lost 1 base; unmatched junction nucleotides: 3. Germline V gene lookup returns CDR1 MNHEY and CDR2 SMNVEV (reference sequence). This CDR3 region has 15 residues. The CDR3 nucleotides read TGTGCCAGCAGTTTAGCCGGGACAGGGTCCTACGAGCAGTACTTC. Translation: CASSLAGTGSYEQYF.

The sample holds many counts of this clonotype. The V gene is TRBV7-9, the J gene TRBJ1-2; D might be TRBD1 (5 bases). Trimming took 3 bases from V and 10 from J, leaving 18 bases between them. CDR1 is SEHNR, CDR2 FQNEAQ, per germline (reference sequence). This CDR3 is 14 amino acids long. The CDR3 nucleotides read TGTGCCAGCAGCTTGTACGGGGCCGAAAATGTCTACACCTTC. Encoded protein: CASSLYGAENVYTF.

This clonotype has more than one count but fewer than ten. This chain uses TRBV28 with TRBJ2-1, with 9 bases aligning to TRBD1. This CDR3 spans 13 amino acids. Germline V lookup: CDR1 MDHEN, CDR2 SYDVKM. Trimming cost V 5 bases and J 5 bases; bases outside gene matches: 1. CDR3 loop: CASSNRGHNEQFF. The CDR3 nucleotides read TGTGCCAGCAGTAACAGGGGGCACAATGAGCAGTTCTTC.

Points on this clonotype: A much larger clone lies one base from this, so it may be a read error. Here the CDR3 omits its conserved ending phenylalanine or tryptophan, so a read error is the likely source. The chain has TRBV9 and TRBJ2-7; D ambiguous. Germline assignment: CDR1 SGDLS and CDR2 YYNGEE. CDR3 length equals 12 residues. Trimming cost V 4 bases and J 5 bases, with 10 bases left between them. The CDR3: CASSPGLDEQYL. The CDR3 coding sequence is TGTGCCAGCAGCCCCGGGCTCGACGAGCAGTACCTC.

This clonotype was recorded many times. The chain is built from TRBV19 and TRBJ2-7; D tentatively reads TRBD1 or TRBD2 (5 bases each). Looked up from germline, CDR1 is LNHDA and CDR2 is SQIVND (reference sequence). The ends were cut back, 1 base at V and 0 bases at J, with 10 bases in the middle. The CDR3 contains 15 residues. CDR3 nucleotides: TGTGCCAGTAGTATAGGTCCGGGGACCTCCTACGAGCAGTACTTC. Protein product: CASSIGPGTSYEQYF.

The chain links TRBV20-1 to TRBJ2-7; tentative D call: TRBD2 (7 bases). In germline, CDR1 is DFQATT, CDR2 SNEGSKA (reference sequence). V dropped 1 base and J dropped 7 bases, with 23 bases sitting between them. This CDR3 has 16 amino acids. CDR3 sequence (DNA): TGCAGTGCTAGAGGCAGGGGCTTCGCGGGAGCGAGGGAGCAGTACTTC. Protein product: CSARGRGFAGAREQYF.

This clonotype was seen ten or more times. This chain links TRBV28 with TRBJ2-3; 11 bases agree with TRBD2. CDR1 MDHEN and CDR2 SYDVKM come from the germline V gene. V shed 5 bases, J shed 8 bases, and the junction held 12 bases outside the gene matches. The length of the CDR3 is 16 residues. The CDR3 nucleotides read TGTGCCAGCAGTCCCCTGGGGACTAGCGGTTCGGGTACGCAGTATTTT. It is translated as CASSPLGTSGSGTQYF.

The V gene is TRBV12-3 or TRBV12-4, the J gene TRBJ2-7; 10 bases line up with TRBD1. The CDR3 totals 15 residues. V dropped 6 bases and J dropped 4; count of bases not matched to a gene: 9. CDR3 in DNA: TGTGCCAGCAGGGCCACGGGACAGGGGTTATACGAGCAGTACTTC. This codes for CASRATGQGLYEQYF.

This clonotype was seen once. A junction end diverges from the germline sequence, so it may reflect a read error. The V and J genes are TRBV28 and TRBJ2-7; 7 bases fit TRBD1. The germline V gene has CDR1 MDHEN and CDR2 SYDVKM. The CDR3 has 16 residues. The CDR3 nucleotides read TGTGCCAGCAGATTATCTTTTAAGGGGGCGCGTTACGAGCAGTACTTC. Encoded protein: CASRLSFKGARYEQYF.